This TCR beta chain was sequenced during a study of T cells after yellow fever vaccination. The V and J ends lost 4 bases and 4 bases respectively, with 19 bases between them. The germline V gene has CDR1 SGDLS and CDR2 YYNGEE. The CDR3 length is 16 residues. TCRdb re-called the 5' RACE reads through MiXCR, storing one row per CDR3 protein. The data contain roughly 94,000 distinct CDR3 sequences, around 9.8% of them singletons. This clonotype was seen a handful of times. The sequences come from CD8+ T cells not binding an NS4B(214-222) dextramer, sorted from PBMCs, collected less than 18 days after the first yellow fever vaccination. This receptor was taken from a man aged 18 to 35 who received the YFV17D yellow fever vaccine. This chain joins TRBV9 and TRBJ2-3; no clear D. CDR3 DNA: TGTGCCAGCAGCTCCCCCGCGTTTGATTTGGCAGATACGCAGTATTTT. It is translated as CASSSPAFDLADTQYF.